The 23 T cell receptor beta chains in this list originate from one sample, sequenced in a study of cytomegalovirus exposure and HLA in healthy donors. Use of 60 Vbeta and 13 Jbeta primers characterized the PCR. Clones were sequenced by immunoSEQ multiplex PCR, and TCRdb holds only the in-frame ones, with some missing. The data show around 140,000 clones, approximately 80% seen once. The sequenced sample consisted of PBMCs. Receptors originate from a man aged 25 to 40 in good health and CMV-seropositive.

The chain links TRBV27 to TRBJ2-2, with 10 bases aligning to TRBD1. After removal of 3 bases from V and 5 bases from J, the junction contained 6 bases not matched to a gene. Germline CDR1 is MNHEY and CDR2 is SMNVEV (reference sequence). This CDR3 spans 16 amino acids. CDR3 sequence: CASSFTGQGKTGELFF. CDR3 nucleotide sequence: TGTGCCAGCAGTTTTACGGGACAGGGGAAAACCGGGGAGCTGTTTTTT.

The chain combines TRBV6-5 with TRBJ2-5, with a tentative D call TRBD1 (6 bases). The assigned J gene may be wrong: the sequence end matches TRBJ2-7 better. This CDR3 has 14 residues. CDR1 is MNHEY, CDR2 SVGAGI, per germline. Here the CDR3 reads CASSYEQGRYEQYF. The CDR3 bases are TGTGCCAGCAGTTACGAACAGGGACGCTACGAGCAGTACTTC.

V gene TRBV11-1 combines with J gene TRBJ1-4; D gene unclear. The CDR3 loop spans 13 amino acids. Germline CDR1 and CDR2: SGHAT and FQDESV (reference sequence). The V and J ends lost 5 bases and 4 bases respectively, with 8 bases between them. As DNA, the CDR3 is TGTGCCAGCAGCCTGGGCCGTAATGAAAAACTGTTTTTT. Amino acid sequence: CASSLGRNEKLFF.

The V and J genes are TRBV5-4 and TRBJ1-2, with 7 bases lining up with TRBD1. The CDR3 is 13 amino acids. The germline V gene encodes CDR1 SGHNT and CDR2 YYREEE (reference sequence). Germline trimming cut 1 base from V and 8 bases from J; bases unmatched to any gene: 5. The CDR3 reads CASSLTGAGGYTF. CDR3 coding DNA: TGTGCCAGCAGCTTGACAGGGGCTGGCGGCTACACCTTC.

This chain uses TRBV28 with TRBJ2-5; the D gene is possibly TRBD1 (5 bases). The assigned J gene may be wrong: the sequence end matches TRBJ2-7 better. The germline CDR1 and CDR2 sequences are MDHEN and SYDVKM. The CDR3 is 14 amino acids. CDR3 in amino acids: CASSPTGYSYEQYF. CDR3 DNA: TGTGCCAGCAGTCCTACAGGCTACTCCTACGAGCAGTACTTC.

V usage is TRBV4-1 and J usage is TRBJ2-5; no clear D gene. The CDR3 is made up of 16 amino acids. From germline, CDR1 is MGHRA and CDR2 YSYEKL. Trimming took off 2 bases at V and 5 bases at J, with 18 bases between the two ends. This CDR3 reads CASSQIVTPSAETQYF. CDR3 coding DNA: TGCGCCAGCAGCCAAATAGTCACCCCGAGTGCGGAGACCCAGTACTTC.

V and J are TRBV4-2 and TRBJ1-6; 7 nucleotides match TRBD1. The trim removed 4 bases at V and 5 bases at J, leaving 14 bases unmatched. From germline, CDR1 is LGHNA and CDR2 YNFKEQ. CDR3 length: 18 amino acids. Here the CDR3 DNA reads TGTGCCAGCAGCCCCTTCTGGGACAGAATATGGGATAATTCACCCCTCCACTTT. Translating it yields CASSPFWDRIWDNSPLHF.

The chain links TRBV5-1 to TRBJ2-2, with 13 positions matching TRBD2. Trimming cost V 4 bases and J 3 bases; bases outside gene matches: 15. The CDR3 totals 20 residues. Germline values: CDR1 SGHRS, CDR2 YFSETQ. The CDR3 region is CASSPKDSTGLAGDTGELFF. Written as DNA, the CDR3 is TGCGCCAGCAGCCCAAAGGACAGCACTGGACTAGCGGGAGACACCGGGGAGCTGTTTTTT.

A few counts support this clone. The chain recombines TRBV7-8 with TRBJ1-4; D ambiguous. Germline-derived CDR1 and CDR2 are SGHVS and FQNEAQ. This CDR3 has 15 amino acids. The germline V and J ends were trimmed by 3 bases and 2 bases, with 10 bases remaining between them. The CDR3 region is CASSFDEGTNEKLFF. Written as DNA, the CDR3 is TGTGCCAGCAGCTTTGATGAGGGTACTAATGAAAAACTGTTTTTT. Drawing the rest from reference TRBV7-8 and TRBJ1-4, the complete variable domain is GAGVSQSPRYKVAKRGQDVALRCDPISGHVSLFWYQQALGQGPEFLTYFQNEAQLDKSGLPSDRFFAERPEGSVSTLKIQRTQQEDSAVYLCASSFDEGTNEKLFFGSGTQLSVL.

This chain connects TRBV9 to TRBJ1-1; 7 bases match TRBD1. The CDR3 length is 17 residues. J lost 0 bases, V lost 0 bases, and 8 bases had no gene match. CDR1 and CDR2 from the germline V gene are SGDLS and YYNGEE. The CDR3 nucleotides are TGTGCCAGCAGCGTAGTTGACCGGGACAGCATGAACACTGAAGCTTTCTTT. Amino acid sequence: CASSVVDRDSMNTEAFF.

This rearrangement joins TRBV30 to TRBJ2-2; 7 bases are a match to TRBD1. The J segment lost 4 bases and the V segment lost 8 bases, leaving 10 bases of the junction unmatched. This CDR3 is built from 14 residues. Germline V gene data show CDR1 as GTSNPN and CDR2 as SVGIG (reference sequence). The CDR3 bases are TGTGCCCTGGGTAGAGCAGGGGGCACCGGGGAGCTGTTTTTT. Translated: CALGRAGGTGELFF.

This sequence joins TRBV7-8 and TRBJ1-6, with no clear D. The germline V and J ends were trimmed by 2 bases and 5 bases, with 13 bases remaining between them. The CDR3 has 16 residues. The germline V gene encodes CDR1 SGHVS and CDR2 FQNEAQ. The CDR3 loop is CASSLSSHANNSPLHF. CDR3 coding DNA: TGTGCCAGCAGCTTAAGTAGCCACGCCAATAATTCACCCCTCCACTTT.

CDR3 sequence (DNA): TGTGCCAGCAGCTTACCTGGTGGTACAGGGCTCAGAGAAGCTTTCTTT. Residues: CASSLPGGTGLREAFF. The chain carries TRBV7-8 and TRBJ1-1; possible D gene TRBD1, 6 bases. V shed 2 bases and J shed 8 bases, with 21 bases lying between them. Germline V gives CDR1 SGHVS, CDR2 FQNEAQ. This CDR3 spans 16 amino acids.

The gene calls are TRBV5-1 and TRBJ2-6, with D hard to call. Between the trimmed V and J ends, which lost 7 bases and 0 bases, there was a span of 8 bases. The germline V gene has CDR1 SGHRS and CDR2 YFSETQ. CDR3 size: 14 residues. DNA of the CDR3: TGCGCCAGCCAACGCGCCTCTGGGGCCAACGTCCTGACTTTC. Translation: CASQRASGANVLTF.

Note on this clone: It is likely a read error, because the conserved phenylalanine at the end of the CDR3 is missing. The CDR3 DNA reads TGTGCCAGCATAAGACAGTTGAACACTGAAGCTTTCCTT. This codes for CASIRQLNTEAFL. V gene TRBV28 combines with J gene TRBJ1-1, with D perhaps TRBD1 (5 bases). V lost 7 bases, J lost 0 bases, and 9 bases lay in between. This CDR3 has 13 amino acids. Germline V lookup: CDR1 MDHEN, CDR2 SYDVKM.

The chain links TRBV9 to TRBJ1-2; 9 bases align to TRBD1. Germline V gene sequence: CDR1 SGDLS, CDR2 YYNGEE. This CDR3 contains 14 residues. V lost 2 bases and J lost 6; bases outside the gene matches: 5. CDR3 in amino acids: CASSVGGQGDGYTF. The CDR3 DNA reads TGTGCCAGCAGCGTGGGGGGACAGGGAGATGGCTACACCTTC.

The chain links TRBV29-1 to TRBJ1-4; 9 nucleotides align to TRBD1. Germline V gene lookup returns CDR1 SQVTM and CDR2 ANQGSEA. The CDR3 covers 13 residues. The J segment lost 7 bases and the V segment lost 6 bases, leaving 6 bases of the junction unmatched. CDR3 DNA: TGCAGCGTGGAGACAGGGGGGAGTGAAAAACTGTTTTTT. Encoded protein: CSVETGGSEKLFF. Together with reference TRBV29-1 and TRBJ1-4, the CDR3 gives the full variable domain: SAVISQKPSRDICQRGTSLTIQCQVDSQVTMMFWYRQQPGQSLTLIATANQGSEATYESGFVIDKFPISRPNLTFSTLTVSNMSPEDSSIYLCSVETGGSEKLFFGSGTQLSVL.

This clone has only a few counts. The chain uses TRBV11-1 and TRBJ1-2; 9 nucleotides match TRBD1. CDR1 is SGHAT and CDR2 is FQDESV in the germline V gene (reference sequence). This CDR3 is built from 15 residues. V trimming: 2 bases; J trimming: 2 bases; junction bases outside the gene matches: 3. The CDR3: CASSLYGQGNYGYTF. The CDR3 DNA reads TGTGCCAGCAGCTTATATGGACAGGGGAACTATGGCTACACCTTC.

The DNA for the CDR3 is TGTGCCAGCTGGCATGGCTATCAGCCCCAGCATTTT. Residues: CASWHGYQPQHF. The chain is built from TRBV28 and TRBJ1-5; no definite D call. The length of the CDR3 is 12 residues. V lost 8 bases, J lost 5 bases, and 10 bases lay in between. Germline lookup yields CDR1 MDHEN and CDR2 SYDVKM.

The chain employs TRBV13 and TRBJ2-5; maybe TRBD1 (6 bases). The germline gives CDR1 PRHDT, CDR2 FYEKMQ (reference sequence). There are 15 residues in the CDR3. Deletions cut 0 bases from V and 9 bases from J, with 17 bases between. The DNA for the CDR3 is TGTGCCAGCAGCTTAGGAACAGGGTATTATGGGTCCCAGTACTTC. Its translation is CASSLGTGYYGSQYF.

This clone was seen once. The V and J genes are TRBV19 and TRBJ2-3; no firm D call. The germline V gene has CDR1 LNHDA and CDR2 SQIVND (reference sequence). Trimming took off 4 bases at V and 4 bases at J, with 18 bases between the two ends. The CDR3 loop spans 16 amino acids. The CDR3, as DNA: TGTGCCAGTAGTACGCCCGTGGTCGTGGGCGCAGATACGCAGTATTTT. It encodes CASSTPVVVGADTQYF.

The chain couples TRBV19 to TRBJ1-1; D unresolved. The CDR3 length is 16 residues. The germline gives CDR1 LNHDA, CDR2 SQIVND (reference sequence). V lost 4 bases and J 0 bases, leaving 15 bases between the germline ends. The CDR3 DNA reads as TGTGCCAGTAGTACCCCGGGTGCCTATATGAACACTGAAGCTTTCTTT. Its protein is CASSTPGAYMNTEAFF.

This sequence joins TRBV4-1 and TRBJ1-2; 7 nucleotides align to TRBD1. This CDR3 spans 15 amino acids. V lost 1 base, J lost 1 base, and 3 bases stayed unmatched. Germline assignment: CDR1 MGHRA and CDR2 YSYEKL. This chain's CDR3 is CASSQGQGLNYGYTF. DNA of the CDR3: TGCGCCAGCAGCCAAGGACAGGGACTTAACTATGGCTACACCTTC.